Here is one TCR beta chain with its context. Germline CDR1 and CDR2: SGHRS and YFSETQ. Trimming cost V 4 bases and J 4 bases; bases outside gene matches: 2. The CDR3 runs to 12 residues. This sample is part of a study of blood T cell repertoires in COVID-19. In the study overall: PBMCs, B-cell-depleted T cells, or T cells were the source of the cDNA or gDNA that made up the material.

Per the study methods: Estimated nucleated cell counts came from reference gene primer amplification. Profiled with immunoSEQ multiplex PCR; TCRdb holds only in-frame clones, not every one. The V and J calls and the clone size are those of that table, but D and trimming were determined from the DNA. The data hold about 82,000 clones, with 80% observed a single time. The TCR was taken from a woman between 40 and 50 years old with active or convalescent COVID-19. What was sequenced was peripheral blood. The rearrangement uses TRBV5-1 and TRBJ2-7; 7 bases align to TRBD1. CDR3 DNA: TGCGCCAGCAGCAGGGACAGATACGAGCAGTACTTC. Amino acid sequence: CASSRDRYEQYF. The variable domain in full, with the rest retrieved from reference TRBV5-1 and TRBJ2-7, is KAGVTQTPRYLIKTRGQQVTLSCSPISGHRSVSWYQQTPGQGLQFLFEYFSETQRNKGNFPGRFSGRQFSNSRSEMNVSTLELGDSALYLCASSRDRYEQYFGPGTRLTVT.